This TCR beta chain was observed in a study of siplizumab effects on memory and regulatory T cells. With regard to this clone: No antigen is known for it.

Study findings and constraints: Among sequences traceable to unstimulated CD4+ memory cells, alloreactive ones were significantly reduced by siplizumab.

It was roughly 99,000 TCR templates that were assayed per sample. TCRdb's copy holds only in-frame clones and misses some; the assay was immunoSEQ multiplex PCR. The sample lists more than 85,000 clones, 85% to 90% occurring once. The TCR was taken from a human donor in good health. Sequenced: CD4+ T cells sorted from blood.

The CDR3 nucleotides read TGTGCCAGCAGCTACCCTAGCGGGAGGCGGAACAATGAGCAGTTCTTC. The encoded protein is CASSYPSGRRNNEQFF. The chain recombines TRBV5-4 with TRBJ2-1, with 11 positions matching TRBD2. Germline assignment: CDR1 SGHNT and CDR2 YYREEE (reference sequence). The V segment lost 3 bases and the J segment 5 bases; nucleotides outside the gene matches: 7. The CDR3 contains 16 residues.